The sequence of this T cell receptor (beta chain) was determined in a study of blood T cell repertoires in COVID-19. About the research overall: Whether acute or convalescent, the COVID-19 samples came from the United States, Italy and Spain. T cells, B-cell-depleted T cells, or PBMCs supplied cDNA or gDNA.

The method was immunoSEQ multiplex PCR; TCRdb's version includes in-frame clones alone and lacks a portion of them. The table lists 70,000 to 75,000 clones, 88% of them singletons. Trimming cost V 5 bases and J 0 bases, with 17 bases left between them. Germline V gene data show CDR1 as MDHEN and CDR2 as SYDVKM. The CDR3 length is 17 residues. Sequenced input: peripheral blood. The chain employs TRBV28 and TRBJ1-5; TRBD1 is a possible D gene (6 bases). The receptor's source is a human donor in a cohort sampled during active COVID-19. CDR3 protein: CASSPMDSMYSNQPQHF. The DNA for the CDR3 is TGTGCCAGCAGTCCGATGGACAGCATGTATAGCAATCAGCCCCAGCATTTT.